This is a list of T cell receptor beta chains from one sample in a study of blood T cell repertoires in COVID-19. Clones were sequenced by immunoSEQ multiplex PCR, and TCRdb holds only the in-frame ones, with some missing. The data contain fewer than 110,000 clones, roughly 86% of them singletons. Sequencing was carried out using peripheral blood. Receptor source: a woman in her twenties or thirties with acute or convalescent COVID-19. CDR3s include the opening cysteine and the closing phenylalanine or tryptophan. A D gene is named only where the DNA matches it firmly. The size of a clone is reported for some rows only, either as once, few or many, or as a class for expanded clones.

J: TRBJ1-4
size: once
V: TRBV27
D: -
CDR3: CASKAGRVEHEKLFF
DNA: TGTGCCAGCAAAGCGGGACGGGTGGAGCATGAAAAACTGTTTTTT

J: TRBJ2-7
size: -
V: TRBV11-2
D: -
CDR3: CASSLDNSYEQYF
DNA: TGTGCCAGCAGCTTAGATAACTCCTACGAGCAGTACTTC

J: TRBJ1-5
size: -
V: TRBV21-1
D: -
CDR3: CASSKGGTGAAKNQPQHF
DNA: TGTGCCAGCAGCAAAGGGGGGACAGGGGCGGCTAAGAATCAGCCCCAGCATTTT

J: TRBJ1-6
size: -
V: TRBV28
D: TRBD1
CDR3: CASGIGTGGSSYNSPLHF
DNA: TGTGCCAGCGGTATCGGGACAGGTGGGAGCTCCTATAATTCACCCCTCCACTTT

J: TRBJ2-6
size: few
V: TRBV30
D: TRBD2
CDR3: CAWSGSRGGPTSGANVLTF
DNA: TGTGCCTGGAGTGGGAGTCGGGGGGGCCCTACCTCTGGGGCCAACGTCCTGACTTTC

J: TRBJ1-6
size: few
V: TRBV30
D: TRBD1
CDR3: CAWRLGQGMNSPLHF
DNA: TGTGCCTGGAGACTGGGACAGGGTATGAATTCACCCCTCCACTTT

J: TRBJ1-2
size: few
V: TRBV2
D: -
CDR3: CASSERSDYGYTF
DNA: TGTGCCAGCAGTGAGAGGAGCGACTATGGCTACACCTTC

J: TRBJ1-6
size: -
V: TRBV18
D: TRBD1
CDR3: CASSLGTEGSPLHF
DNA: TGTGCCAGCTCACTAGGGACAGAGGGTTCACCCCTCCACTTT

J: TRBJ1-1
size: few
V: TRBV24-1
D: TRBD1
CDR3: CATSVDRGLLRTEAFF
DNA: TGTGCCACCAGTGTTGACAGGGGGCTATTGAGGACTGAAGCTTTCTTT

J: TRBJ2-2
size: -
V: TRBV28
D: -
CDR3: CASRVGGPDTGELFF
DNA: TGTGCCAGCAGGGTCGGGGGGCCCGACACCGGGGAGCTGTTTTTT

J: TRBJ1-1
size: -
V: TRBV9
D: -
CDR3: CASSDGGRGAEAFF
DNA: TGTGCCAGCAGCGACGGAGGGAGGGGAGCTGAAGCTTTCTTT

J: TRBJ2-7
size: -
V: TRBV7-9
D: -
CDR3: CASSLGTAYEQYF
DNA: TGTGCCAGCAGCTTAGGGACAGCCTACGAGCAGTACTTC

J: TRBJ2-4
size: -
V: TRBV24-1
D: -
CDR3: CATSDPTGSKNIQYF
DNA: TGTGCCACCAGTGACCCCACCGGGTCCAAAAACATTCAGTACTTC

J: TRBJ2-3
size: -
V: TRBV19
D: -
CDR3: CASRDTIRGTDTQYF
DNA: TGTGCCAGTAGGGACACAATCAGGGGCACAGATACGCAGTATTTT

J: TRBJ1-5
size: once
V: TRBV28
D: -
CDR3: CASRGGSNQPQHF
DNA: TGTGCCAGCAGGGGGGGGAGCAATCAGCCCCAGCATTTT

J: TRBJ1-6
size: -
V: TRBV3-1/TRBV3-2
D: -
CDR3: CASSPDYGPLHF
DNA: TGTGCCAGCAGCCCCGACTACGGGCCCCTCCACTTT

J: TRBJ1-3
size: -
V: TRBV7-9
D: TRBD1
CDR3: CASSSDRAGNTIYF
DNA: TGTGCCAGCAGCTCAGACAGGGCAGGAAACACCATATATTTT